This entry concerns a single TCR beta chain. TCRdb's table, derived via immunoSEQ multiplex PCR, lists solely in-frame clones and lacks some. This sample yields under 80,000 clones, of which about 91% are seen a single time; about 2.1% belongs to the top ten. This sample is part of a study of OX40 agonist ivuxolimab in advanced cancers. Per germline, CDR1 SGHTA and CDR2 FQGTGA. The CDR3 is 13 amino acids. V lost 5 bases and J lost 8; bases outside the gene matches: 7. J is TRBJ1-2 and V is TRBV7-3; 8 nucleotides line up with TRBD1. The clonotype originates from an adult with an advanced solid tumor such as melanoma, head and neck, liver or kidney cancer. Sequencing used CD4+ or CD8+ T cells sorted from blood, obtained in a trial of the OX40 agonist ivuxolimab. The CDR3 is CASSATGVTGYTF. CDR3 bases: TGTGCCAGCAGCGCGACAGGGGTCACCGGCTACACCTTC.